The rows below give T cell receptor beta chains drawn from one sample of a study of T-cell reconstitution after alpha-beta-depleted transplantation in children. Via MiXCR, TCRdb re-called the PCR reads, giving one row per CDR3 protein. The profile shows roughly 400,000 distinct CDR3 sequences, around 20% of them singletons. Sequencing used PBMCs from the stem cell graft donor, obtained from the stem cell graft. Receptors originate from a human donor who donated a stem cell graft to a child with acute myeloid leukemia. Both conserved end residues are part of each CDR3. Only some rows state a clone size, as once, few, many or a class for expanded clones.

size: NA
J: TRBJ2-1
V: TRBV29-1
CDR3: CSVIGLAAYNEQFF

size: few
J: TRBJ2-7
V: TRBV27
CDR3: CASSLFTGTSRTYEQYF

size: NA
J: TRBJ2-2
V: TRBV20-1
CDR3: CSAKSSGSDTGELFF

size: NA
J: TRBJ2-1
V: TRBV15
CDR3: CATSRDGTGYYEQFF

size: NA
J: TRBJ2-7
V: TRBV3-1
CDR3: CASSQSGVLLPYEQYF

size: NA
J: TRBJ1-1
V: TRBV6-2/TRBV6-3
CDR3: CASNFLSQGLNTEAFF

size: NA
J: TRBJ2-5
V: TRBV11-2
CDR3: CASSQTGTRGETQYF

size: many
J: TRBJ2-5
V: TRBV29-1
CDR3: CSVETGGTQYF

size: many
J: TRBJ2-1
V: TRBV7-2
CDR3: CASSFRTRQSIYNEQFF

size: NA
J: TRBJ2-2
V: TRBV10-3
CDR3: CAISVREVTGELFF

size: many
J: TRBJ1-5
V: TRBV29-1
CDR3: CSVGGSNQPQHF

size: NA
J: TRBJ2-1
V: TRBV28
CDR3: CASRGGGQGSYNEQFF

size: NA
J: TRBJ2-7
V: TRBV19
CDR3: CASSMGKGYEQYF